This T cell receptor beta chain was found in a study of Ad26.COV2.S vaccination and SARS-CoV-2 variants. Generated by immunoSEQ multiplex PCR, the TCRdb table keeps only in-frame clones and is missing some. Of roughly 700,000 clones in the sample, 89% are singletons; the top ten hold nearly 1.5%. J gave up 3 bases and V 0 bases, and 11 bases lay outside the gene matches. The CDR3 consists of 18 residues. In germline, CDR1 is LGHDT, CDR2 YNNKEL (reference sequence). Treatment denoted: approximately 18 received Ad26.COV2.S at low or high dose, single or two shots; five or six received placebo; per-sample allocation not given. Day 63 following the first vaccine or placebo injection was when the samples were taken. Whoever gave the sample was an adult aged 18-55 years in Boston.

This specimen consisted of peripheral blood, obtained in a trial of Ad26.COV2.S vaccine versus placebo. The source of this sequence is a person aged 18-65 years who received the Ad26.COV2.S COVID-19 vaccine or a placebo. The rearrangement uses TRBV3-1 (or the pseudogene TRBV3-2) and TRBJ2-7, with TRBD1 matching over 10 bases. The CDR3 DNA reads as TGTGCCAGCAGCCAAGATGGGACAGGGGTCGACAGATACTACGAGCAGTACTTC. As protein: CASSQDGTGVDRYYEQYF.